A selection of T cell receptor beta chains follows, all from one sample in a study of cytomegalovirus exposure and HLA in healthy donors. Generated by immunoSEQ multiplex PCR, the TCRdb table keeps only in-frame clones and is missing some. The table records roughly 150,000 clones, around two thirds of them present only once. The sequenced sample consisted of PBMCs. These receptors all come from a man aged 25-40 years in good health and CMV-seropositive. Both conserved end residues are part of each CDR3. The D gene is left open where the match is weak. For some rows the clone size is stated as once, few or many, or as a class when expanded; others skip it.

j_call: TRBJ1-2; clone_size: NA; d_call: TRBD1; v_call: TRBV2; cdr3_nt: TGTGCCAGCAGTGGCTCCGGGACAGTCTATGGCTACACCTTC; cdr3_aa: CASSGSGTVYGYTF
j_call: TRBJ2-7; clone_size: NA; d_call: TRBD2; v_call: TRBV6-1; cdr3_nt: TGTGCCAGCAGTAAAGGACTAGACGTTCGGGCCCGCTCCTACGAGCAGTACTTC; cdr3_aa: CASSKGLDVRARSYEQYF
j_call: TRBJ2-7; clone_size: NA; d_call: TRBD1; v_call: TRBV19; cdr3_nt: TGTGCCAGTAGTCCTACGACAGGGGGGAGCTACGAGCAGTACTTC; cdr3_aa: CASSPTTGGSYEQYF
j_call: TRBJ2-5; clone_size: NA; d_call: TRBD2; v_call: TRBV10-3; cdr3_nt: TGTGCCATCAGTCCCAAAGCGGGAGAGGGGGAGACCCAGTACTTC; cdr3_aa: CAISPKAGEGETQYF
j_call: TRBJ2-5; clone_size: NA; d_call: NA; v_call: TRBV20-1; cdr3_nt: TGCAGTGCCCTCAGGGAGACCCAGTACTTC; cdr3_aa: CSALRETQYF
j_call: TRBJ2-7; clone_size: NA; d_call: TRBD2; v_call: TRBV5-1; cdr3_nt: TGCGCCAGCAGCTTGAATGGCAACGCGGGAGGGCCAGACGAGCAGTACTTC; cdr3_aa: CASSLNGNAGGPDEQYF
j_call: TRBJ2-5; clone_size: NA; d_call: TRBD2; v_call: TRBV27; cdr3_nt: TGTGCCAGCAGAATGGGACTAGCGGGATCAGGGGAGACCCAGTACTTC; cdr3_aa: CASRMGLAGSGETQYF
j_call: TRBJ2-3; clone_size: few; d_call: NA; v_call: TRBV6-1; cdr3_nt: TGTGCCAGCAGTGAAATGTACACTACTAGCACAGATACGCAGTATTTT; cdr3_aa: CASSEMYTTSTDTQYF
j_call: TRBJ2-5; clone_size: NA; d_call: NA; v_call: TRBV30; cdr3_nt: TGTGCCTGGGGACACGGGCTAAAAGAGACCCAGTACTTC; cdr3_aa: CAWGHGLKETQYF
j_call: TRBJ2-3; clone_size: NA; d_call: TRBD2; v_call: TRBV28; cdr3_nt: TGTGCCAGCAGTTTGTCTAGCGGGATGGGCACAGATACGCAGTATTTT; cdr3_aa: CASSLSSGMGTDTQYF
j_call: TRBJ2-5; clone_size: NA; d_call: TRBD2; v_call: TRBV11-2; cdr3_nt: TGTGCCAGCAGCTTAGGTCTGGCAGGGACTAGGAAGAGGACCCAGTACTTC; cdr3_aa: CASSLGLAGTRKRTQYF
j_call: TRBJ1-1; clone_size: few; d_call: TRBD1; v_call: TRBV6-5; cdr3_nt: TGTGCCAGCAGTTCACAGGGGCGGTACACTGAAGCTTTCTTT; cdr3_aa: CASSSQGRYTEAFF
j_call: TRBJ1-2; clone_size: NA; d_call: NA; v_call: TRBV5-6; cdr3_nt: TGTGCCAGCAGCATGGGCGACAGTGCCTACTATGGCTACACCTTC; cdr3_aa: CASSMGDSAYYGYTF
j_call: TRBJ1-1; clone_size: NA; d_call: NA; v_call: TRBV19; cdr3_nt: TGTGCCAGTAGTACTCAAGTGCGGACTGAAGCTTTCTTT; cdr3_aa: CASSTQVRTEAFF
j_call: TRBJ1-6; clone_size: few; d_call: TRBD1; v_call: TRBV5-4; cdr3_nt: TGTGCCAGCAGAGGGACAGGTACGGGGTATTCACCCCTCCACTTT; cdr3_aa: CASRGTGTGYSPLHF
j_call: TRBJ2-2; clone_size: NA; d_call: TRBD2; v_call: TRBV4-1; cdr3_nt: TGCGCCAGCAGCCCACTCTCGGGACTAGCGGGAGTAGGGACCGGGGAGCTGTTTTTT; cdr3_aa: CASSPLSGLAGVGTGELFF
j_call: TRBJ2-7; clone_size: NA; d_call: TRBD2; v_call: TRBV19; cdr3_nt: TGTGCCAGTAAGGCTAGCGGGACCTCCTACGAGCAGTACTTC; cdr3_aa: CASKASGTSYEQYF
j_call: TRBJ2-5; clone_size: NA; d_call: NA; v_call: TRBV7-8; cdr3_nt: TGTGCCAGCAGCCCCAGGCAGGGGGGAGAGACCCAGTACTTC; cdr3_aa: CASSPRQGGETQYF
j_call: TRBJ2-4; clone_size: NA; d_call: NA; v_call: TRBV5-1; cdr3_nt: TGCGCCAGCAGCTTGGCATATGAGAGGGATTCCAAAAACATTCAGTACTTC; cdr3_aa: CASSLAYERDSKNIQYF
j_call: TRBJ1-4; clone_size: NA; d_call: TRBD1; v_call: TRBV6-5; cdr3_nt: TGTGCCAGCAGTTACTCAGGACAGGGGGGGGAAAAACTGTTTTTT; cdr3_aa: CASSYSGQGGEKLFF
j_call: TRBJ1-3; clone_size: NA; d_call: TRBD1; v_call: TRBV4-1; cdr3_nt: TGCGCCAGCAGCCGCAGGGACAGTGACCTTAACTCTGGAAACACCATATATTTT; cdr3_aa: CASSRRDSDLNSGNTIYF
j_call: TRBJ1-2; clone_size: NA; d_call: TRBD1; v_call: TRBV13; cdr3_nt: TGTGCCAGCAGCTCTTGGACAGGGGGGATATCGGGAGATGGCTACACCTTC; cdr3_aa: CASSSWTGGISGDGYTF
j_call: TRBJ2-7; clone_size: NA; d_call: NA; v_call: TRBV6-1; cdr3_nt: TGTGCCAGCAGTGAAGCCTACCACGAGCAGTACTTC; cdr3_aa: CASSEAYHEQYF
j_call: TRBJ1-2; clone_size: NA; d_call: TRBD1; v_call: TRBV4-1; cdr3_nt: TGCGCCAGCAGCCAAGGGGACAGGGGAGGGTTGTATGGCTACACCTTC; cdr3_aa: CASSQGDRGGLYGYTF
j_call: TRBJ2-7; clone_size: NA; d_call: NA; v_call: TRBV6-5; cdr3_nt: TGTGCCAGCAGTTACTCGAGGTCGAACCACGAGCAGTACTTC; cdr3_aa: CASSYSRSNHEQYF
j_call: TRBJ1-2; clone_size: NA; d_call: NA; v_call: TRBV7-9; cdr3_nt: TGTGCCAGCAGTCAATATGGCTACACCTTC; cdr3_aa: CASSQYGYTF
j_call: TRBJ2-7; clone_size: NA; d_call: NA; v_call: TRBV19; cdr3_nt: TGTGCCAGTAGTATAGGGCCGTTCGAGCAGTACTTC; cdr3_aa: CASSIGPFEQYF
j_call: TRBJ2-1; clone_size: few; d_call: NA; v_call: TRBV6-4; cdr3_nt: TGTGCCAGCAACTCGGGGGAAGCGGAAGAGCAGTTCTTC; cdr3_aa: CASNSGEAEEQFF
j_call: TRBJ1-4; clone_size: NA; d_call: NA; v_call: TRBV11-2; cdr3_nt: TGTGCCAGCAGCTTAGGGTTATCAGGGGAAAAACTGTTTTTT; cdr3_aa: CASSLGLSGEKLFF
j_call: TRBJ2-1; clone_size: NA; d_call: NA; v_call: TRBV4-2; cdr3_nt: TGTGCCAGCAGCCAAGATTTGGAGTACAATGAGCAGTTCTTC; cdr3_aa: CASSQDLEYNEQFF
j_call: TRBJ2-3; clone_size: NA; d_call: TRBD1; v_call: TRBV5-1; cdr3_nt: TGCGCCAGCAGCGCAAGACAGGGAAGGAGTACAGATACGCAGTATTTT; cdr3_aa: CASSARQGRSTDTQYF
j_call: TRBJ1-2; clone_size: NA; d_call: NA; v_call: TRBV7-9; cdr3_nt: TGTGCCAGCAGCTTACGCTCCCCTATCGACTATGGCTACACCTTC; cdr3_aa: CASSLRSPIDYGYTF
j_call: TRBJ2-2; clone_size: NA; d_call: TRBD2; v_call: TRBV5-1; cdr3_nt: TGCGCCTGCAACGAGTTAGCGGGGTCGGGCACCGGGGAGCTGTTTTTT; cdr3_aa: CACNELAGSGTGELFF
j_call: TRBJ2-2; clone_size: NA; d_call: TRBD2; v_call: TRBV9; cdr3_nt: TGTGCCAGCAGCGTAGATAGCGGGAGGCCCGACGGGGAGCTGTTTTTT; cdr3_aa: CASSVDSGRPDGELFF
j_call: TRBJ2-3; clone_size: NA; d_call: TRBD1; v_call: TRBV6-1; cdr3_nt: TGTGCCAGCAGTCATGACAGGGGGTTGACAGATACGCAGTATTTT; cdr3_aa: CASSHDRGLTDTQYF
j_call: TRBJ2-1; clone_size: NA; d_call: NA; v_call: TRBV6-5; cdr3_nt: TGTGCCAGCAGTCCCCTCGGCGGGTCTAAGCATGAGCAGTTCTTC; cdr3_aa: CASSPLGGSKHEQFF
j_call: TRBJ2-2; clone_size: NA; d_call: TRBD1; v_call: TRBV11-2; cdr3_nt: TGTGCCAGCAGCTTAGCTTTGGACAGGGCTACCGCCGGGGAGCTGTTTTTT; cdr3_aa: CASSLALDRATAGELFF
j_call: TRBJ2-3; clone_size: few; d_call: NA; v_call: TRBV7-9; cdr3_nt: TGTGCCAGCAGTACCGCGGGGGCCCCAGATACGCAGTATTTT; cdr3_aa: CASSTAGAPDTQYF
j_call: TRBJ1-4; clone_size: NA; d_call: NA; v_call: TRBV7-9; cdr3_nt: TGTTCCAGCAGCCGATCGGAGCTTCGCTCGGGGAAAACTAATGAAAAACTGTTTTTT; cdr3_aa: CSSSRSELRSGKTNEKLFF
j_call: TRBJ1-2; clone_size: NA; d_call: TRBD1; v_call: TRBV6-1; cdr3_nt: TGTGCCAGCAGCCCGACCGGAGGGGGCGGCTATGGCTACACCTTC; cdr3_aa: CASSPTGGGGYGYTF
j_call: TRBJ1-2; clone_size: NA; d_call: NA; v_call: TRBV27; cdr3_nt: TGTGCCAGCAGTCAATCTAAAATGTTTAACTATGGCTACACCTTC; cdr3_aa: CASSQSKMFNYGYTF
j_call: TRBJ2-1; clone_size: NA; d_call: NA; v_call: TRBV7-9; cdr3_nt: TGTGCCAGCCACGGGACTTCCGATGAGCAGTTCTTC; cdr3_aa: CASHGTSDEQFF
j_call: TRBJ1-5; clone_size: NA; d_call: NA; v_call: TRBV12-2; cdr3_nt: TGTGCAAGTCGCTTAGCGGCTCATAGGAAAGGGGATCAGCCCCAGCATTTT; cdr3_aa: CASRLAAHRKGDQPQHF
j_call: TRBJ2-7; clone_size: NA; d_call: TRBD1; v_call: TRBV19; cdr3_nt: TGTGCCAGTAGTAGAGACAGGGCGTACGAGCAGTACTTC; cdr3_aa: CASSRDRAYEQYF
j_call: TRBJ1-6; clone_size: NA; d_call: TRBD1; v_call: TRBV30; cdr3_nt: TGTGCCTGGGTTCGTGGACAGGGAGTCACCTATAATTCACCCCTCCACTTT; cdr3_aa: CAWVRGQGVTYNSPLHF
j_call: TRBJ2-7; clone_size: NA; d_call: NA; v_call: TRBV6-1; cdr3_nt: TGTGCCAGCAGCCCCGGACAGATTTACTACGAGCAGTACTTC; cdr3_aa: CASSPGQIYYEQYF
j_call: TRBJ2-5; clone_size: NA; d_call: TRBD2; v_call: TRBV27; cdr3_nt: TGTGCCAGCAGCCTTAGCGTGGCGGGAGGCACGGAGACCCAGTACTTC; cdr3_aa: CASSLSVAGGTETQYF
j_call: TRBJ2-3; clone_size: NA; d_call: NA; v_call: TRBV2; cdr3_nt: TGTGCCAGCAGTGACCAGGGGAGCGGCGCAGATACGCAGTATTTT; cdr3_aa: CASSDQGSGADTQYF
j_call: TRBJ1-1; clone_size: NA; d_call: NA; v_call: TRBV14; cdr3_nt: TGTGCCAGCAGCCAAGGGGGGGGCATGAACACTGAAGCTTTCTTT; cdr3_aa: CASSQGGGMNTEAFF